These 12 T cell receptor beta chains share one sample of origin, sequenced in a study of blood T cell repertoires in COVID-19. Profiled with immunoSEQ multiplex PCR; TCRdb holds only in-frame clones, not every one. The data contain 100,000 to 120,000 clones, about 90% of them seen just once; the ten biggest clones take up around 4.4%. The sample comprised peripheral blood. Receptors were obtained from a human donor in a cohort sampled during active COVID-19.

The rearrangement uses TRBV5-4 and TRBJ2-7; no definite D call. CDR1 and CDR2 from the germline V gene are SGHNT and YYREEE (reference sequence). The V end was cut by 0 bases, the J end by 0 bases, with 10 bases between. CDR3 length: 15 residues. The chain's CDR3 is CASSLGTESSYEQYF. The CDR3, as DNA: TGTGCCAGCAGCTTGGGTACTGAGAGCTCCTACGAGCAGTACTTC.

The V and J genes are TRBV9 and TRBJ2-3; TRBD2 matches at 7 bases. The CDR3 runs to 15 residues. The germline CDR1 and CDR2 sequences are SGDLS and YYNGEE. J lost 3 bases, V lost 6 bases, and 10 bases had no gene match. The CDR3, as DNA: TGTGCCAGCACTCCAAGGGCGGGAGTAACAGATACGCAGTATTTT. Translating it yields CASTPRAGVTDTQYF.

This chain connects TRBV3-1 (or the pseudogene TRBV3-2) to TRBJ2-3; 8 bases fit TRBD2. V lost 4 bases and J lost 4; bases outside the gene matches: 7. CDR1 and CDR2 from the germline V gene are LGHDT and YNNKEL (reference sequence). CDR3 length: 15 amino acids. The CDR3 loop is CASSPAGGWADTQYF. For the CDR3, the DNA is TGTGCCAGCAGCCCCGCGGGGGGATGGGCAGATACGCAGTATTTT.

This clone was counted once. The CDR3, as DNA: TGTGCCTGGAGTCGGAGGGGAGGGGCTGGAAACACCATATATTTT. Amino acid sequence: CAWSRRGGAGNTIYF. The rearrangement joins TRBV30 to TRBJ1-3; weak D call: TRBD1 (5 bases). V was cut by 2 bases and J by 2 bases, with 13 bases left in between. This CDR3 has 15 residues. CDR1 is GTSNPN and CDR2 is SVGIG in the germline V gene (reference sequence).

This chain joins TRBV7-3 and TRBJ2-5; D call uncertain. Trimming removed 5 bases at V and 2 bases at J, with 9 bases between. From germline, CDR1 is SGHTA and CDR2 FQGTGA. This CDR3 is 13 amino acids long. CDR3 DNA: TGTGCCAGCAGCCCTACAGTTCAAGAGACCCAGTACTTC. Translation: CASSPTVQETQYF.

The chain joins TRBV7-9 to TRBJ2-2, with TRBD1 matching over 10 bases. Germline V CDR1 and CDR2: SEHNR, FQNEAQ (reference sequence). This CDR3 has 16 residues. J lost 0 bases, V lost 4 bases, and 2 bases had no gene match. CDR3 in amino acids: CASSSGTGANTGELFF. CDR3 DNA: TGTGCCAGCAGCTCCGGGACAGGGGCGAACACCGGGGAGCTGTTTTTT.

The chain recombines TRBV25-1 with TRBJ2-2, with a tentative D call TRBD2 (5 bases). Germline V gene lookup returns CDR1 MGHDK and CDR2 SYGVNS. V lost 5 bases to trimming and J lost 4 bases, with 14 bases between them. This CDR3 has 15 amino acids. As DNA, the CDR3 is TGTGCCAGCAGTCCCCCGGCGGGTCTCACCGGGGAGCTGTTTTTT. It translates to CASSPPAGLTGELFF.

The V call is TRBV5-5, the J call TRBJ1-1; tentatively, D is TRBD1 (5 bases). The CDR3 extends over 15 amino acids. From germline, CDR1 is SGHKS and CDR2 YYEKEE (reference sequence). Trimming cost V 2 bases and J 4 bases, with 15 bases left between them. CDR3 sequence (DNA): TGTGCCAGCAGCTTTGCGAGCCGCGGGGCCACTGAAGCTTTCTTT. Encoded protein: CASSFASRGATEAFF.

The J gene is TRBJ2-1, the V gene TRBV18; 8 bases are a match to TRBD2. J lost 13 bases, V lost 0 bases, and 5 bases had no gene match. The CDR3 runs 13 residues. CDR1 KGHSH and CDR2 LQKENI come from the germline V gene. Here the CDR3 DNA reads TGTGCCAGCTCACCACCCCGTGCGGGAGGACAGTTCTTC. This sequence encodes CASSPPRAGGQFF.

A single count supports this clone. J is TRBJ2-1 and V is TRBV27; 11 bases match TRBD2. After removal of 1 base from V and 8 bases from J, the junction contained 13 bases not matched to a gene. Germline values: CDR1 MNHEY, CDR2 SMNVEV (reference sequence). This CDR3 has 18 residues. CDR3 sequence: CASSLFRASGGFLHEQFF. The CDR3 coding sequence is TGTGCCAGCAGTTTATTTAGGGCTAGCGGGGGGTTTTTGCATGAGCAGTTCTTC.

This chain connects TRBV14 to TRBJ1-5; tentative D call: TRBD1 (5 bases). Germline assignment: CDR1 SGHDN and CDR2 FVKESK. CDR3 size: 17 residues. V was cut by 5 bases and J by 4 bases, with 21 bases left in between. The DNA for the CDR3 is TGTGCCAGCAGCGGGAAGCGGGACGGGCGAATTAATCAGCCCCAGCATTTT. It yields the protein CASSGKRDGRINQPQHF.

The CDR3 DNA sequence: TGCGCCAGCAGCCCAGCCGGGACAGGGTGGGTTGAAGCTTTCTTT. Translation: CASSPAGTGWVEAFF. V usage is TRBV5-1 and J usage is TRBJ1-1; 9 positions agree with TRBD1. V shed 4 bases, J shed 7 bases, and the junction held 11 bases outside the gene matches. Germline CDR1 reads SGHRS; CDR2 reads YFSETQ. The length of the CDR3 is 15 residues.